This TCR beta chain was captured by sequencing in a study of preoperative IRX-2 immunotherapy in early breast cancer. Treatment specified: preoperative locoregional IRX-2 cytokine immunotherapy. Germline V lookup: CDR1 SGHRS, CDR2 YFSETQ. This CDR3 is built from 18 residues. V trimming: 2 bases; J trimming: 5 bases; junction bases outside the gene matches: 16. Only in-frame clones appear in the TCRdb table, and some are missing; sequencing was by immunoSEQ multiplex PCR. Among about 24,000 clones listed, about 90% were seen once. The sequence came from a human donor with breast cancer. The V and J genes are TRBV5-1 and TRBJ2-5, with TRBD2 matching over 9 bases. Sequenced material: tumor tissue, taken after IRX-2 immunotherapy. CDR3 bases: TGCGCCAGCAGCTTTATCAGCGGGGCTAGCGGGGTCCGGGAGACCCAGTACTTC. This encodes CASSFISGASGVRETQYF.